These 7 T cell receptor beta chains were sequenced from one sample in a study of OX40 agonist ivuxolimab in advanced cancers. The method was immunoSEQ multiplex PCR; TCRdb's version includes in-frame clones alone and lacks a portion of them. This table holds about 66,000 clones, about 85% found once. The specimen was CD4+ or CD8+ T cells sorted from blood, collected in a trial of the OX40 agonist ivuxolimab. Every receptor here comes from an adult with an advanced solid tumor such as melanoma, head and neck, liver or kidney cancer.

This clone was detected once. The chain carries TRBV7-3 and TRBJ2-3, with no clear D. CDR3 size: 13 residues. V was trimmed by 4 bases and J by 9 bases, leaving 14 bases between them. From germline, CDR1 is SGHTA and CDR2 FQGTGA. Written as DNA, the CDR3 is TGTGCCAGCAGCTATGATGGGATAGGCACGCAGTATTTT. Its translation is CASSYDGIGTQYF.

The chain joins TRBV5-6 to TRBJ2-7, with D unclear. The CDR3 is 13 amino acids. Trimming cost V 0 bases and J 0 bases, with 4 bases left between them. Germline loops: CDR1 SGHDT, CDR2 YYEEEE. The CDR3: CASSLDTSYEQYF. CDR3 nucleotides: TGTGCCAGCAGCTTGGACACCTCCTACGAGCAGTACTTC.

The CDR3 protein is CASSLAVDGYNSPLHF. Written as DNA, the CDR3 is TGTGCCAGCAGCTTAGCAGTCGACGGCTATAATTCACCCCTCCACTTT. The chain recombines TRBV7-6 with TRBJ1-6; D is uncertain. Trimming cost V 0 bases and J 3 bases, with 9 bases left between them. CDR3 size: 16 residues. The germline V gene has CDR1 SGHVS and CDR2 FNYEAQ.

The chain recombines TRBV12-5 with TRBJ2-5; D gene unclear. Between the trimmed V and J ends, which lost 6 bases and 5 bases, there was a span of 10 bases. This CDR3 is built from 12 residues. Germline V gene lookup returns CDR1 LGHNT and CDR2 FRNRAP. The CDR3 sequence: CASGGSEETQYF. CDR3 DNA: TGTGCTAGTGGGGGCTCAGAGGAGACCCAGTACTTC. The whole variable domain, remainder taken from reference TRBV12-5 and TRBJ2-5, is DARVTQTPRHKVTEMGQEVTMRCQPILGHNTVFWYRQTMMQGLELLAYFRNRAPLDDSGMPKDRFSAEMPDATLATLKIQPSEPRDSAVYFCASGGSEETQYFGPGTRLLVL.

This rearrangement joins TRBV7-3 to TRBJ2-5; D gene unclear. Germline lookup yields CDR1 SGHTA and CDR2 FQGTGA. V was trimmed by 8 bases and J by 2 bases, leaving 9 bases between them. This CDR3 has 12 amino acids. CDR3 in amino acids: CASGSGQETQYF. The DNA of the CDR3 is TGTGCCAGCGGGTCCGGACAAGAGACCCAGTACTTC.

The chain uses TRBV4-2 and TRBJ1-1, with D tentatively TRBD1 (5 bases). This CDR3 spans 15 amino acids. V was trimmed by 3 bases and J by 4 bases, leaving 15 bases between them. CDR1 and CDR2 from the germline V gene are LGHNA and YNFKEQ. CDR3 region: CASSQGPGLGTEAFF. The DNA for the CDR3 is TGTGCCAGCAGCCAGGGGCCCGGGTTGGGCACTGAAGCTTTCTTT.

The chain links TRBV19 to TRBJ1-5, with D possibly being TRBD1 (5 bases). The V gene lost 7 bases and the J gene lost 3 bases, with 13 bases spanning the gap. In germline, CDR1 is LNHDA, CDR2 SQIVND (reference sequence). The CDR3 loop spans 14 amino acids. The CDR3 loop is CASKFGTYNQPQHF. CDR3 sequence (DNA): TGTGCCAGTAAGTTCGGGACTTACAATCAGCCCCAGCATTTT.